The 5 T cell receptor beta chains below were found in one sample sequenced in a study of T cell responses to AZD1222 COVID-19 vaccine. The assay was immunoSEQ multiplex PCR, and TCRdb's table has in-frame clones only and misses some. In the table there are some 180,000 clones, more than 85% of which are singletons. The sequencing here drew on peripheral blood, taken 28 days after the second AZD1222 dose. The receptors were sampled from an adult who received the AZD1222 COVID-19 vaccine.

This clone is a singleton in its sample. The genes are TRBV19 and TRBJ1-6; the match to TRBD1 covers 8 bases. Looked up from germline, CDR1 is LNHDA and CDR2 is SQIVND (reference sequence). The CDR3 has 16 residues. With 7 bases clipped from V and 8 bases from J, the junction kept 13 bases outside the gene matches. DNA for the CDR3: TGTGCCAGTAAAGCCGGCGACAGGGGCGCGGATTCACCCCTCCACTTT. Its protein is CASKAGDRGADSPLHF.

V gene TRBV7-3 combines with J gene TRBJ1-1; D unclear. CDR1 is SGHTA and CDR2 is FQGTGA in the germline V gene. This CDR3 has 13 amino acids. The ends were cut back, 0 bases at V and 3 bases at J, with 5 bases in the middle. CDR3 region: CASSLTDYTEAFF. The CDR3 region has the DNA TGTGCCAGCAGCTTAACAGATTACACTGAAGCTTTCTTT.

Remarks on this clone: Additional DNA sequences in this sample encode the identical CDR3. The rearrangement joins TRBV7-9 to TRBJ1-3, with D possibly TRBD1 on 5 matching bases. V gave up 5 bases and J gave up 2 bases, with 10 bases separating them. Germline CDR1 reads SEHNR; CDR2 reads FQNEAQ (reference sequence). The CDR3 covers 14 residues. CDR3 in amino acids: CASSLGGTGNTIYF. DNA for the CDR3: TGTGCCAGCAGCCTGGGGGGGACTGGAAACACCATATATTTT.

The chain combines TRBV10-1 with TRBJ2-3; a possible D gene is TRBD2 (5 bases). CDR3 size: 13 residues. Trimming removed 0 bases at V and 5 bases at J, with 6 bases between. Per germline, CDR1 WNHNN and CDR2 SYGVQD (reference sequence). CDR3 in amino acids: CASSESEGDTQYF. The CDR3 coding sequence is TGCGCCAGCAGTGAGTCTGAGGGAGATACGCAGTATTTT.

The chain employs TRBV5-4 and TRBJ1-1, with D possibly TRBD1 on 6 matching bases. Trimming removed 6 bases from V and 2 bases from J, with 14 bases in between. The length of the CDR3 is 14 residues. Germline V lookup: CDR1 SGHNT, CDR2 YYREEE (reference sequence). The CDR3 loop is CASTLDRLNTEAFF. CDR3 nucleotide sequence: TGTGCCAGCACCCTGGACAGACTAAACACTGAAGCTTTCTTT.